These 11 T cell receptor beta chains came from one sample sequenced in a study of T cells in Graves' hyperthyroidism and ophthalmopathy. Researchers took RNA transcripts and amplified the TCR beta CDR3 regions from them. Using the HTBI primer set, a first-round RT-PCR was run on the TCR CDR3. TCRdb itself ran the multiplex PCR reads through MiXCR, one entry per CDR3 protein. The data show more than 500,000 distinct CDR3 sequences, with roughly 15% seen just once and over 3.5% held by the top ten. Sequenced sample: blood. The receptors were gathered from a middle-aged woman with Graves' ophthalmopathy.

This chain links TRBV5-1 with TRBJ2-2; D not resolved. The CDR3 has 15 residues. Trimming removed 0 bases at V and 5 bases at J, with 11 bases between. Looked up from germline, CDR1 is SGHRS and CDR2 is YFSETQ. The DNA for the CDR3 is TGCGCCAGCAGCTTGGGGCAGGTACTTACCGGGGAGCTGTTTTTT. Its translation is CASSLGQVLTGELFF.

Many counts were recorded for this clonotype. The rearrangement uses TRBV2 and TRBJ1-1; 12 bases are shared with TRBD1. The CDR3 loop spans 14 amino acids. Germline CDR1 is SNHLY and CDR2 is FYNNEI. The V gene end was trimmed by 1 base and the J gene end by 10 bases; junction bases not matched to a gene: 4. The CDR3 coding sequence is TGTGCCAGCAGTGAAGGGGGACAGGGGGCGTTAGCTTTCTTT. It codes for CASSEGGQGALAFF.

This clonotype was counted at least ten times. The rearrangement joins TRBV7-8 to TRBJ2-5; D is uncertain. Germline CDR1 is SGHVS and CDR2 is FQNEAQ. Trimming removed 2 bases at V and 2 bases at J, with 9 bases between. The CDR3 has 14 residues. CDR3 region: CASSLSSPQETQYF. The CDR3 bases are TGTGCCAGCAGCTTAAGTTCCCCACAAGAGACCCAGTACTTC. The variable domain in full, completed from reference TRBV7-8 and TRBJ2-5, reads GAGVSQSPRYKVAKRGQDVALRCDPISGHVSLFWYQQALGQGPEFLTYFQNEAQLDKSGLPSDRFFAERPEGSVSTLKIQRTQQEDSAVYLCASSLSSPQETQYFGPGTRLLVL.

This clonotype was detected a few times. Since a much larger clone is just one base distant, this may be a read error. The chain has TRBV28 and TRBJ2-2; no clear D gene. This CDR3 comprises 12 residues. Trimming stripped 11 bases from V and 4 bases from J, with 11 bases between. Germline V gene sequence: CDR1 MDHEN, CDR2 SYDVKM. DNA for the CDR3: TGTGCCGGTGTATCGAGCACCGGGGAGCTGTTTTTT. Its translation is CAGVSSTGELFF.

This clonotype was seen a handful of times. The V gene is TRBV4-1, the J gene TRBJ2-7, with D hard to call. Germline CDR1 reads MGHRA; CDR2 reads YSYEKL. Trimming left V 0 bases short and J 4 bases short, with 7 bases between. The CDR3 runs to 13 residues. In nucleotides, the CDR3 is TGCGCCAGCAGCCAAGAGCCCCCATACGAGCAGTACTTC. Residues: CASSQEPPYEQYF.

This clonotype was seen repeatedly, ten times or more. The V call is TRBV6-5, the J call TRBJ2-7; D is possibly TRBD2 (5 bases). The CDR3 totals 15 residues. The V end was cut by 0 bases, the J end by 7 bases, with 16 bases between. The V gene's germline CDR1 is MNHEY and CDR2 SVGAGI. CDR3 DNA sequence: TGTGCCAGCAGTTACTCCGGCGGACTCCCGGGGGAGCAGTACTTC. Amino acid sequence: CASSYSGGLPGEQYF.

The sample holds many counts of this clonotype. The gene calls are TRBV12-3 or TRBV12-4 and TRBJ1-2; 10 bases align to TRBD1. J was trimmed by 1 base and V by 7 bases; bases with no gene match: 6. This CDR3 is built from 15 residues. CDR3 in amino acids: CASIPTGGFNYGYTF. Written as DNA, the CDR3 is TGTGCCAGCATCCCGACAGGGGGCTTTAACTATGGCTACACCTTC.

This clonotype has at least ten counts. The V call is TRBV29-1, the J call TRBJ1-1; D is undetermined. Trimming removed 6 bases at V and 3 bases at J, with 14 bases between. Germline V lookup: CDR1 SQVTM, CDR2 ANQGSEA. This CDR3 spans 13 amino acids. CDR3 region: CSVPRAGYTEAFF. In DNA, the CDR3 is TGCAGCGTCCCTCGGGCCGGGTACACTGAAGCTTTCTTT.

This chain links TRBV14 with TRBJ2-5; D is unclear. The ends were cut back, 4 bases at V and 0 bases at J, with 15 bases in the middle. There are 16 residues in the CDR3. Germline V gives CDR1 SGHDN, CDR2 FVKESK. The CDR3 sequence is CASSRAYRPDQETQYF. The CDR3 DNA sequence: TGTGCCAGCAGCCGGGCCTATAGGCCCGACCAAGAGACCCAGTACTTC.

This clonotype was seen many times. This chain uses TRBV28 with TRBJ2-7; no clear D. The CDR3 extends over 15 amino acids. Trimming cost V 6 bases and J 2 bases, with 17 bases left between them. Germline V gene sequence: CDR1 MDHEN, CDR2 SYDVKM. CDR3 DNA sequence: TGTGCCAGCAGCGAGACAAGGGAAACCCCCTACGAGCAGTACTTC. Protein sequence: CASSETRETPYEQYF.

This clonotype turned up a few times. The V call is TRBV6-2 or TRBV6-3, the J call TRBJ1-2, with D unresolved. The CDR3 runs 13 residues. Germline-derived CDR1 and CDR2 are MNHEY and SVGEGT. V was clipped by 2 bases and J by 7 bases, with 11 bases between them. In DNA, the CDR3 is TGTGCCAGCAGTTACGACATAGCTCGTGGCTACACCTTC. Its translation is CASSYDIARGYTF.